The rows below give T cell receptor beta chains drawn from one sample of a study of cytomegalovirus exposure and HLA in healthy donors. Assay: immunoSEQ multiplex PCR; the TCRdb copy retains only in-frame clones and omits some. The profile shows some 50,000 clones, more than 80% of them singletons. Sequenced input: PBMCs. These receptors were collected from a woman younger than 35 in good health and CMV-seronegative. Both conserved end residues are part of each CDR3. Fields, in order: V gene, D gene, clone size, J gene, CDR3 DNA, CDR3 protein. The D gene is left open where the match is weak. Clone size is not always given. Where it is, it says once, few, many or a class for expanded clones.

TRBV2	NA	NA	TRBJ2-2	TGTGCCAGCAATCCCCAGGGGAGCACCGGGGAGCTGTTTTTT	CASNPQGSTGELFF
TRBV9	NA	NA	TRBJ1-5	TGTGCCAGCAGCGGAACAGGGAATCAGCCCCAGCATTTT	CASSGTGNQPQHF
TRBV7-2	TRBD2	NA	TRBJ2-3	TGTGCCAGCAGCTTAGTGACTAGCGGGGGGGCCGTTAAGCAGTATTTT	CASSLVTSGGAVKQYF
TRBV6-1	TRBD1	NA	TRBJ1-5	TGTGCCAGCAGTGAATACGGGACAGGGAGCAATCAGCCCCAGCATTTT	CASSEYGTGSNQPQHF
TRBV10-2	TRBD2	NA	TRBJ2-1	TGCGCCAGTGAACTAGCGGGAGGGGGCAATGAGCAGTTCTTC	CASELAGGGNEQFF
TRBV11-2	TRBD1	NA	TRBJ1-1	TGTGCCAGCAGGTTCAGCCTGAGGGGGCCGCCGATTCATGAAGCTTTCTTT	CASRFSLRGPPIHEAFF
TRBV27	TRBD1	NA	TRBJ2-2	TGTGCCATCCTAACAGGGGGCGTGAACACCGGGGAGCTGTTTTTT	CAILTGGVNTGELFF
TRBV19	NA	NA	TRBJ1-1	TGTGCCAGTAGTACAGGACAAAACACTGAAGCTTTCTTT	CASSTGQNTEAFF
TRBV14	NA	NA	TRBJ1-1	TGTGCCAGCAGCCAAGACCTCAGGGGAGAAGCTTTCTTT	CASSQDLRGEAFF
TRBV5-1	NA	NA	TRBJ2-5	TGCGCCAGCGGTCCTACCCACCTAAGAGATGGGCCCCAGTACTTC	CASGPTHLRDGPQYF
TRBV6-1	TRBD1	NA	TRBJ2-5	TGTGCCAGCAGGAGGGACAGGGATCTTATCGAGACCCAGTACTTC	CASRRDRDLIETQYF
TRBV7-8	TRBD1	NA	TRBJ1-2	TGTGCCAGCAGCACCCCCCGGCAGGGGGTCTATGGCTACACCTTC	CASSTPRQGVYGYTF
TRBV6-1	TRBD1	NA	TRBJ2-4	TGTGCCAGCAGTGAACAGGGGGCCGGCAAAAACATTCAGTACTTC	CASSEQGAGKNIQYF
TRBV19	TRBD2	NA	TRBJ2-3	TGTGCCAGCCAAGAACTAGCGGGACCGACAGATACGCAGTATTTT	CASQELAGPTDTQYF
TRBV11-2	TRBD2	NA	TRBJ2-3	TGTGCCAGCGGGGGGGGTTTAACAGATACGCAGTATTTT	CASGGGLTDTQYF
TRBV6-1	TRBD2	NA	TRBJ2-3	TGTGCCAGCAGTGTTATGCGGGGGGGCCCAGATACGCAGTATTTT	CASSVMRGGPDTQYF
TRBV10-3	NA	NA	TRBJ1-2	TGTGCCATCAGGGGGGAGGGGAGAAATGGCTACACCTTC	CAIRGEGRNGYTF
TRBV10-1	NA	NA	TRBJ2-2	TGCGCCAGCGCCAAAAGACTAGAATCCGGGGAGCTGTTTTTT	CASAKRLESGELFF
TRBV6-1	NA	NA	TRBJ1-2	TGTGCCAGCAGTGAAATTGCAGTTACCTATGGCTACACCTTC	CASSEIAVTYGYTF
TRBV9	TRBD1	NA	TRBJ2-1	TGTGCCAGCAGCGTAGGGGGACAGACCTACAATGAGCAGTTCTTC	CASSVGGQTYNEQFF
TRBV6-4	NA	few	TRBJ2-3	TGTGCCAGCTCTCGCGGGACCACAGATACGCAGTATTTT	CASSRGTTDTQYF
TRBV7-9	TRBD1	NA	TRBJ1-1	TGTGCCAGCAGCACAGACAGGGGGGTTCAGAACACTGAAGCTTTCTTT	CASSTDRGVQNTEAFF
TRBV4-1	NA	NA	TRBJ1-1	TGCGCCAGCAGCCTTACCTCAACAGGCACTGAAGCTTTCTTT	CASSLTSTGTEAFF
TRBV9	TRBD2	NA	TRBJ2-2	TGTGCCAGCAGCGTAGGTGGGACTAGCGGGAGGGCCGGCACCGGGGAGCTGTTTTTT	CASSVGGTSGRAGTGELFF
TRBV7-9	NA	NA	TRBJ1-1	TGTGCCAGCAGCTTAGCGTTGGAACAGGGTCCCAAAGCTTTCTTT	CASSLALEQGPKAFF
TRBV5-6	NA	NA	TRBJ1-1	TGTGCCAGCAGCTCATCGGTTACTGAAGCTTTCTTT	CASSSSVTEAFF
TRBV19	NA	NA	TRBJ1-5	TGTGCCAGTAGTATTTATCAGGGTAATCAGCCCCAGCATTTT	CASSIYQGNQPQHF
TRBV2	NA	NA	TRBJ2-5	TGTGCCAGCAGTACCCACAGGGCGCAAGAGACCCAGTACTTC	CASSTHRAQETQYF
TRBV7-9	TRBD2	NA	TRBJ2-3	TGTGCCAGCAGCTACCCTAGCGGGGTAAGGGCAGATACGCAGTATTTT	CASSYPSGVRADTQYF
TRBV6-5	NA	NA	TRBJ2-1	TGTGCCAGCAGCGAACGAGATGAGCAGTTCTTC	CASSERDEQFF
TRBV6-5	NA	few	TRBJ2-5	TGTGCCAGCAGTTACTCTAGGGGGTATGAGACCCAGTACTTC	CASSYSRGYETQYF
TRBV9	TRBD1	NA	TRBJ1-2	TGTGCCAGCAGCGCGGACCCCGGACAGGCACCGTATGGCTACACCTTC	CASSADPGQAPYGYTF
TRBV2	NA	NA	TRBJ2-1	TGTGCCACCTGGTTTGAGGGGGGGAATGAGCAGTTCTTC	CATWFEGGNEQFF
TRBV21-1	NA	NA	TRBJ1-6	TGTGCCAGCAGCCGAACGGGGGGATCTAATTCACCCCTCCACTTT	CASSRTGGSNSPLHF
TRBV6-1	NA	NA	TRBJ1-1	TGTGCCAGCAGTGCCGACAGATACACTGAAGCTTTCTTT	CASSADRYTEAFF
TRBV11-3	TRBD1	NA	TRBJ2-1	TGTGCCAGCAGCGTCTCCGGGACAGGAGACAATGAGCAGTTCTTC	CASSVSGTGDNEQFF
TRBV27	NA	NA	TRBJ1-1	TGTGCCAGCAGCAAAGTGGGGGGGCGAGGGACTGAAGCTTTCTTT	CASSKVGGRGTEAFF
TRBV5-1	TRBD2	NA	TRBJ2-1	TGCGCCAGCAACCGACTAGCGGATTACAATGAGCAGTTCTTC	CASNRLADYNEQFF
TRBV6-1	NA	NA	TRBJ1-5	TGTGCCAGCAGTGAAGCATCGGGGTACAGCAATCAGCCCCAGCATTTT	CASSEASGYSNQPQHF
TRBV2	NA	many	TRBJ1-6	TGTGCCAGCAACAACAGGGCCGGTTCACCCCTCCACTTT	CASNNRAGSPLHF
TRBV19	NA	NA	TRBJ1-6	TGTGCCAGTAGTCCGCGGCCAAGGGGAAGGGATAATTCACCCCTCCACTTT	CASSPRPRGRDNSPLHF
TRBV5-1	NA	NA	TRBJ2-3	TGCGCCAGCAGCTTCGTACTAGCCAGCACAGATACGCAGTATTTT	CASSFVLASTDTQYF